This T cell receptor beta chain was recovered during a study of blood T cell repertoires in COVID-19. Across the study: Samples representing acute and convalescent COVID-19 were sourced from the United States, Italy and Spain. Sources were T cells, B-cell-depleted T cells, or PBMCs; the material itself was cDNA or gDNA.

Turning to this clone: Additional DNA sequences in this sample encode the identical CDR3.

Per the authors' pipeline: Scientists estimated how many nucleated cells there were by amplifying reference gene primers. Only in-frame clones appear in the TCRdb table, and some are missing; sequencing was by immunoSEQ multiplex PCR. The V and J calls and the clone size are those of that table, but D and trimming were determined from the DNA. The repertoire holds some 290,000 clones, about 90% seen once, with roughly 2% in the top ten. Sequencing input: peripheral blood. This TCR came from a woman in her fifties or sixties who had recovered from COVID-19.

CDR3 sequence reads: CASSVGSSYEQYF. The CDR3 DNA reads TGCGCCAGCAGCGTGGGGAGCTCCTACGAGCAGTACTTC. The J gene is TRBJ2-7, the V gene TRBV5-1, with TRBD2 as a possible D gene (5 bases). The CDR3 runs to 13 residues. Germline V CDR1 and CDR2: SGHRS, YFSETQ. Between the trimmed V and J ends, which lost 4 bases and 0 bases, there was a span of 8 bases.